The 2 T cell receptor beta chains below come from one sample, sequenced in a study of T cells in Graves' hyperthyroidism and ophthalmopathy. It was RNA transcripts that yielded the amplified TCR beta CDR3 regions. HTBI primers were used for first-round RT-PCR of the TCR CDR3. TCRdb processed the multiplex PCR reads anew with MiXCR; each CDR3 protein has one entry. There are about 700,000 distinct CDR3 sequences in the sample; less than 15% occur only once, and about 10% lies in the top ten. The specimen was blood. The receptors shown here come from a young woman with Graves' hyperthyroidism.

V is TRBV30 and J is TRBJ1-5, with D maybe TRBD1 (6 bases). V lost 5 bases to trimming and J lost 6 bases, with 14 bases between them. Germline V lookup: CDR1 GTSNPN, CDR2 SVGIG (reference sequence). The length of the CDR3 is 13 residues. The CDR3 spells CAWGGGAGQPQHF. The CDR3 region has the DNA TGTGCCTGGGGGGGGGGGGCTGGTCAGCCCCAGCATTTT.

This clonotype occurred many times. Here the CDR3 DNA reads TGTGCCAGCAACCGAGGGACAGCAGAAGCTTTCTTT. Translating it yields CASNRGTAEAFF. The chain is built from TRBV6-1 and TRBJ1-1; 7 bases are a match to TRBD1. The CDR3 has 12 amino acids. Trimming cost V 7 bases and J 8 bases; bases outside gene matches: 7. Germline assignment: CDR1 MNHNS and CDR2 SASEGT.